The clone carrying this TCR beta chain was recorded a few times. Antigen specificity is unknown. This sample is drawn from a study of cytomegalovirus exposure and HLA in healthy donors. Study-wide findings and caveats: CMV serostatus was the sole immune exposure information available. A later analysis showed TCR association rates differing by HLA locus, peaking at DRB1 and lowest at HLA-C. Accurate HLA-A and HLA-B prediction from TCR beta sequences was reported for most subjects. The authors listed over 150 TCR beta chains as cytomegalovirus-associated.

The CDR3 is 15 amino acids. V was clipped by 2 bases and J by 2 bases; unmatched bases: 3. Germline values: CDR1 MGHRA, CDR2 YSYEKL. A multiplex PCR was run with 60 Vbeta primers and 13 Jbeta primers. Sequenced by immunoSEQ multiplex PCR; TCRdb stores in-frame clones only, minus some. The table lists 150,000 to 190,000 clones, approximately 81% of them singletons. The chain employs TRBV4-1 and TRBJ1-5; TRBD1 matches 7 bases. Specimen: PBMCs. The TCR originated in a man younger than 35 in good health and CMV-seronegative. CDR3 DNA: TGCGCCAGCAGCCAATTAGGGGGCGGCAATCAGCCCCAGCATTTT. This translates into CASSQLGGGNQPQHF.